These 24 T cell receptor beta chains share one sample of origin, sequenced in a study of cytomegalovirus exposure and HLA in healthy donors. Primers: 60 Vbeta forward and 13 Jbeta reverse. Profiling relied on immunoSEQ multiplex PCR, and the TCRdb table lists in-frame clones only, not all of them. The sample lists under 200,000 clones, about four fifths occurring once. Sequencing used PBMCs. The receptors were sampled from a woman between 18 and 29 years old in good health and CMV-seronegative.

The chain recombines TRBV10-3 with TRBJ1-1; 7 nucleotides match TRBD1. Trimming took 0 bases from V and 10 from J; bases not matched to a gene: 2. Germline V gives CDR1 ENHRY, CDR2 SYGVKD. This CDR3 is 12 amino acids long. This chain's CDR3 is CAISESAGGAFF. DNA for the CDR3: TGTGCCATCAGTGAGTCGGCAGGGGGAGCTTTCTTT.

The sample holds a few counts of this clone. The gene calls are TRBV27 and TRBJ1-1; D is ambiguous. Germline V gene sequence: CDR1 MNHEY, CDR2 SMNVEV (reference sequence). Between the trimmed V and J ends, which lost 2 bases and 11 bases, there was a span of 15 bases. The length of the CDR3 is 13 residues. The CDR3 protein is CASSLNSEIVAFF. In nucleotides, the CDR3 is TGTGCCAGCAGTTTAAATTCGGAGATCGTGGCTTTCTTT.

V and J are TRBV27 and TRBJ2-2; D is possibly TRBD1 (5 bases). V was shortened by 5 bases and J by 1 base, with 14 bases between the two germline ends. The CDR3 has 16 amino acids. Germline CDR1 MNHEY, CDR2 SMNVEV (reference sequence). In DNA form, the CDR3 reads TGTGCCAGCAGTCAGCAATGGGGCTTGAACACCGGGGAGCTGTTTTTT. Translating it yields CASSQQWGLNTGELFF.

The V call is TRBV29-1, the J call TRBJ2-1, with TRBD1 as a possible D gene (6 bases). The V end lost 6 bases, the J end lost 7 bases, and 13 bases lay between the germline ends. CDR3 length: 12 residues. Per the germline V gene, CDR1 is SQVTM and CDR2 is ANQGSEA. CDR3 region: CSVQQGYNEQFF. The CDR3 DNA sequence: TGCAGCGTCCAACAGGGTTATAATGAGCAGTTCTTC.

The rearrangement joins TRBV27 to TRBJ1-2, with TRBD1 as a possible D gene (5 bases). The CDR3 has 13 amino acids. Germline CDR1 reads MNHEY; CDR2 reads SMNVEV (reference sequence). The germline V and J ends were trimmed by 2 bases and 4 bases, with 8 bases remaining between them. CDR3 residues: CASSLRGLYGYTF. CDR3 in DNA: TGTGCCAGCAGTTTACGGGGACTCTATGGCTACACCTTC.

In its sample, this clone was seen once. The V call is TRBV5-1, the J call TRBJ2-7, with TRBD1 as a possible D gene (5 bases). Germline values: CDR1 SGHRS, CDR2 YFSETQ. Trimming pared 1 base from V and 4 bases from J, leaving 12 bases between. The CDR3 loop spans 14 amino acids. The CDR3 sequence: CASSLSAGYYEQYF. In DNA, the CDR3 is TGCGCCAGCAGCTTGTCGGCAGGGTATTACGAGCAGTACTTC.

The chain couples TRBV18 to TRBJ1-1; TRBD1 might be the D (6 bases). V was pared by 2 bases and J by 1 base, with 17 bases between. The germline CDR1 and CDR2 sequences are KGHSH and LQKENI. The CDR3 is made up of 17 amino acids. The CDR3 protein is CASSPVGAAGENTEAFF. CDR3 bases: TGTGCCAGCTCACCAGTTGGGGCGGCAGGGGAGAACACTGAAGCTTTCTTT.

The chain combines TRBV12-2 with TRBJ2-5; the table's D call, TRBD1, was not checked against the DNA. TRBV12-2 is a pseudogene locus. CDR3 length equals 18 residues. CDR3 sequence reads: CASRLRQGASRSQETQYF. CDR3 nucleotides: TGTGCAAGTCGCTTGAGACAGGGGGCTTCCCGCTCTCAAGAGACCCAGTACTTC.

The CDR3 loop reads CASSLRQGTYEQYV. The CDR3 DNA reads as TGTGCCAGCAGCTTGAGACAGGGCACCTACGAGCAGTACGTC. The chain uses TRBV5-6 and TRBJ2-7, with TRBD1 matching 7 bases. CDR3 length: 14 residues. CDR1 and CDR2 from the germline V gene are SGHDT and YYEEEE. V gave up 1 base and J gave up 2 bases; unmatched junction bases: 3.

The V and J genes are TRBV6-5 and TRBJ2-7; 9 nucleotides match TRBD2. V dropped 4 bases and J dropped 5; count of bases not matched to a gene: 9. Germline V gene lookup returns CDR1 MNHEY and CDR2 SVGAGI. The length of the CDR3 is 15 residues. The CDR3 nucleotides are TGTGCCAGCAGTTTTTCGGCTAGCGGGATAGACGAGCAGTACTTC. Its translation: CASSFSASGIDEQYF.

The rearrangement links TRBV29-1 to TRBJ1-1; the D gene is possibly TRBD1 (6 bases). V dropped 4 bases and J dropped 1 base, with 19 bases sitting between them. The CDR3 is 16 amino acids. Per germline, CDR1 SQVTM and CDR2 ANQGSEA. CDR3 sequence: CSVGRLSGGENTEAFF. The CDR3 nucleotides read TGCAGCGTTGGCCGTCTTTCTGGGGGCGAGAACACTGAAGCTTTCTTT.

Here the CDR3 reads CASSFSAGGNQPQHF. The CDR3, as DNA: TGTGCCAGCAGCTTTTCGGCAGGGGGCAATCAGCCCCAGCATTTT. The rearrangement links TRBV5-8 to TRBJ1-5; the D gene is possibly TRBD1 (6 bases). V was shortened by 2 bases and J by 2 bases, with 11 bases between the two germline ends. The CDR3 is 15 residues long. The germline V gene has CDR1 SGHTS and CDR2 YDEGEE.

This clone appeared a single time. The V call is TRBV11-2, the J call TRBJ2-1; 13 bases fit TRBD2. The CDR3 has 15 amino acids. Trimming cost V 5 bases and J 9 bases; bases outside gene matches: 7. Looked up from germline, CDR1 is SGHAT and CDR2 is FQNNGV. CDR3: CASSLGTSGKGEQFF. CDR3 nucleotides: TGTGCCAGCAGCCTAGGGACTAGCGGGAAGGGTGAGCAGTTCTTC.

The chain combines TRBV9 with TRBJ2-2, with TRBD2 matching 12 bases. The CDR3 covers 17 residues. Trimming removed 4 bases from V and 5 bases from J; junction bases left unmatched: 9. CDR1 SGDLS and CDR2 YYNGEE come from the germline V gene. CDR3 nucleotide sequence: TGTGCCAGCAGCCCTCTCGGACTAGCGGGAAGGACCGGGGAGCTGTTTTTT. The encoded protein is CASSPLGLAGRTGELFF.

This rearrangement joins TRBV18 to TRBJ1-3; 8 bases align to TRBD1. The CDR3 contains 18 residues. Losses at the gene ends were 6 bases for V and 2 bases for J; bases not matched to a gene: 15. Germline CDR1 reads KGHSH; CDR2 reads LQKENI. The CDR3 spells CASSPRTGSTITGNTIYF. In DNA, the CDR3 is TGTGCCAGCTCGCCTAGGACAGGGAGTACAATTACTGGAAACACCATATATTTT.

The CDR3 here is CASSLRVNTGELFF. In DNA form, the CDR3 reads TGTGCCAGCAGCCTCAGGGTAAACACCGGGGAGCTGTTTTTT. The J gene is TRBJ2-2, the V gene TRBV7-7, with D possibly TRBD1 on 5 matching bases. CDR3 length: 14 residues. The germline V gene has CDR1 SSHAT and CDR2 FNYEAQ (reference sequence). Trimming removed 5 bases at V and 2 bases at J, with 9 bases between. The whole variable domain, filled in from reference TRBV7-7 and TRBJ2-2, reads GAGVSQSPRYKVTKRGQDVTLRCDPISSHATLYWYQQALGQGPEFLTYFNYEAQPDKSGLPSDRFSAERPEGSISTLTIQRTEQRDSAMYRCASSLRVNTGELFFGEGSRLTVL.

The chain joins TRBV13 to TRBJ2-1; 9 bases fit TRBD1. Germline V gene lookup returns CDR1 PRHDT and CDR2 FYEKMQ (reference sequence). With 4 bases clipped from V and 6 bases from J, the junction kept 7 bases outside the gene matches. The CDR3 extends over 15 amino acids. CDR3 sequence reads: CASSSSGTGSNEQFF. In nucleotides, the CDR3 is TGTGCCAGCAGCTCGTCCGGGACAGGGTCCAATGAGCAGTTCTTC.

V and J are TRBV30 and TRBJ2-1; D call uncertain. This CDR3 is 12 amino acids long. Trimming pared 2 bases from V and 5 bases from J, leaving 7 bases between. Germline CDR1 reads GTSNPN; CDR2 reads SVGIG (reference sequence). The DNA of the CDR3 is TGTGCCTGGAGTTGGAGCAACAATGAGCAGTTCTTC. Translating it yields CAWSWSNNEQFF.

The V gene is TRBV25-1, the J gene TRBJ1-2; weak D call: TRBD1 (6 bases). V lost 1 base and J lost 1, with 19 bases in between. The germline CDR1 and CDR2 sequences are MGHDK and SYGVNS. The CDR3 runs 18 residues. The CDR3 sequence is CASSESGRGGDLNYGYTF. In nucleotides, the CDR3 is TGTGCCAGCAGTGAATCTGGGCGCGGGGGCGATCTTAACTATGGCTACACCTTC.

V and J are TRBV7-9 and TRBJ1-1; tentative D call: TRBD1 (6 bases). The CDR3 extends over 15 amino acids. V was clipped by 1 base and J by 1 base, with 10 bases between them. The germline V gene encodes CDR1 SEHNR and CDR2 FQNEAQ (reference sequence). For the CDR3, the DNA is TGTGCCAGCAGCTTAGGCACAGGGCCGAACACTGAAGCTTTCTTT. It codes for CASSLGTGPNTEAFF.

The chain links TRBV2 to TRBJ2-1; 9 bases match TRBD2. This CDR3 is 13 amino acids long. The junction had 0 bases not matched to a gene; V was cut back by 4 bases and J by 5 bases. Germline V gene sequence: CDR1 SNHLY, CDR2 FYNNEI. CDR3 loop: CASSGLADNEQFF. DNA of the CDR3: TGTGCCAGCAGTGGACTAGCGGACAATGAGCAGTTCTTC.

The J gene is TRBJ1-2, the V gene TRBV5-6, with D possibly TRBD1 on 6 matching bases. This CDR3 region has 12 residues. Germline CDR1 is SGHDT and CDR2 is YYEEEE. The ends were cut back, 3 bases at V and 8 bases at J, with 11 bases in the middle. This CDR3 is CASSSFGGGYTF. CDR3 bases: TGTGCCAGCAGCTCGTTTGGGGGCGGCTACACCTTC.

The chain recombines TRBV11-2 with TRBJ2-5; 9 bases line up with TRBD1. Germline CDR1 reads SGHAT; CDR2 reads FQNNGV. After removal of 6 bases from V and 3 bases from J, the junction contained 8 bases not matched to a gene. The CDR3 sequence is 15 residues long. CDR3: CASSYNRGLEETQYF. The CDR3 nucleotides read TGTGCCAGCAGTTATAACAGGGGGCTAGAAGAGACCCAGTACTTC.

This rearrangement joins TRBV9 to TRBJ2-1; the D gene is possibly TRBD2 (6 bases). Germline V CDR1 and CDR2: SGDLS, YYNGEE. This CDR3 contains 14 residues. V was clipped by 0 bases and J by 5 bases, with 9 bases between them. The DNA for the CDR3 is TGTGCCAGCAGCGTAGCGGGAGAGGACAATGAGCAGTTCTTC. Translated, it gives CASSVAGEDNEQFF.